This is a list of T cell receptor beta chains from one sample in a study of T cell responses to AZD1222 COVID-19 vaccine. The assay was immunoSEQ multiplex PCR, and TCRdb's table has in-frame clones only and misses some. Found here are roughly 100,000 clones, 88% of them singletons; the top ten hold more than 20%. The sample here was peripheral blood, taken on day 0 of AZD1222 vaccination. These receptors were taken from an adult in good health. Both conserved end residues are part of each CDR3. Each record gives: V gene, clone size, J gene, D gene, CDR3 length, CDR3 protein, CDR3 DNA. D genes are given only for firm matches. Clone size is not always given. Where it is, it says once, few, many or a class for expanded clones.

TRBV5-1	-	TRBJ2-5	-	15	CASLAFPQGQETQYF	TGCGCCAGCTTAGCCTTCCCGCAGGGACAAGAGACCCAGTACTTC
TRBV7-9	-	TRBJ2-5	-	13	CASAQGYGETQYF	TGTGCCAGCGCACAGGGTTACGGGGAGACCCAGTACTTC
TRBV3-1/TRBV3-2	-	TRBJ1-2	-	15	CASSQGDASVEGYTF	TGTGCCAGCAGCCAGGGGGACGCCTCTGTAGAGGGCTACACCTTC
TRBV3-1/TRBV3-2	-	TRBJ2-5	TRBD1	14	CASSRTGTEETQYF	TGTGCCAGCAGCCGGACCGGGACAGAAGAGACCCAGTACTTC
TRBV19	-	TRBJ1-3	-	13	CASSQQGLATIYF	TGTGCCAGTAGTCAACAGGGTTTGGCCACCATATATTTT
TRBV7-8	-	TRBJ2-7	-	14	CASSLRLVSYEQYF	TGTGCCAGCAGCTTGAGGCTAGTCTCCTACGAGCAGTACTTC
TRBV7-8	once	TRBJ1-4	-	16	CASSLAGGATNEKLFF	TGTGCCAGCAGCTTAGCGGGGGGTGCAACTAATGAAAAACTGTTTTTT
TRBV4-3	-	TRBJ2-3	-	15	CASSQDRGPRDTQYF	TGCGCCAGCAGCCAAGATCGAGGGCCGAGAGATACGCAGTATTTT
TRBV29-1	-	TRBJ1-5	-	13	CSVLGGGNQPQHF	TGCAGCGTTCTAGGGGGTGGCAATCAGCCCCAGCATTTT
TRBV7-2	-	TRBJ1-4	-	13	CASSPSTNEKLFF	TGTGCCAGCAGCCCAAGTACTAATGAAAAACTGTTTTTT
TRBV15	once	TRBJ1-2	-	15	CATSQEKGFSYGYTF	TGTGCCACCAGCCAAGAGAAGGGGTTTAGCTATGGCTACACCTTC
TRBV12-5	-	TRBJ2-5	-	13	CASDQGPGETQYF	TGTGCTAGTGATCAGGGTCCCGGGGAGACCCAGTACTTC
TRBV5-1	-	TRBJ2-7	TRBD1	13	CASSGGQGIEQYF	TGCGCCAGCAGCGGCGGACAGGGGATTGAGCAGTACTTC
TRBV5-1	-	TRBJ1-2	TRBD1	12	CASSTQGDGYTF	TGCGCCAGCAGCACACAGGGGGATGGCTACACCTTC
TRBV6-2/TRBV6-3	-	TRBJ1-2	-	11	CASSYNYGYTF	TGTGCCAGCAGTTACAACTATGGCTACACCTTC
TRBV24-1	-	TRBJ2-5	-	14	CATSEAGSPETQYF	TGTGCCACCAGTGAAGCAGGGAGTCCAGAGACCCAGTACTTC
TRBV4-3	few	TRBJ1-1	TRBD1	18	CASSQDPTGANMNTEAFF	TGCGCCAGCAGCCAAGACCCGACAGGGGCGAACATGAACACTGAAGCTTTCTTT
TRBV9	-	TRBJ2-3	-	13	CASSVDYTDTQYF	TGTGCCAGCAGCGTCGACTACACAGATACGCAGTATTTT
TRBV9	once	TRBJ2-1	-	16	CASSLWGLSTENEQFF	TGTGCCAGCAGCCTCTGGGGGTTGTCGACGGAGAATGAGCAGTTCTTC
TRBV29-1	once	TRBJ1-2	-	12	CSADGSRGDYTF	TGCAGCGCCGATGGGTCGCGGGGGGACTACACCTTC
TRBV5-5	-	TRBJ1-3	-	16	CASRVSSREFGNTIYF	TGTGCCAGCAGAGTCTCGTCACGCGAGTTTGGAAACACCATATATTTT
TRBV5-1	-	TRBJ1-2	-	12	CASSGTSYGYTF	TGCGCCAGCAGCGGTACCAGCTATGGCTACACCTTC
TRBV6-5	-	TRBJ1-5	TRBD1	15	CASSHRGSSNQPQHF	TGTGCCAGCAGTCACAGGGGGAGTAGCAATCAGCCCCAGCATTTT
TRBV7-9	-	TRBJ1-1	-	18	CASTLGFTWRQLNTEAFF	TGTGCCAGCACCTTGGGATTTACTTGGAGACAGTTGAACACTGAAGCTTTCTTT
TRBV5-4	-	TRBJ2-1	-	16	CASSLGLGRPSSEQFF	TGTGCCAGCAGCTTGGGTTTGGGCAGGCCTTCGAGTGAGCAGTTCTTC
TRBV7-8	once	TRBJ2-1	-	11	CASSPTTDQLF	TGTGCCAGCAGCCCCACGACGGACCAACTCTTC
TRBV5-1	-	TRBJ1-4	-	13	CASSSGDDEKLFF	TGCGCCAGCAGTTCGGGGGATGATGAAAAACTGTTTTTT
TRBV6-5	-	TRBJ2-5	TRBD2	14	CASSLSGGDGTQYF	TGTGCCAGCAGCCTCTCGGGGGGTGACGGGACCCAGTACTTC
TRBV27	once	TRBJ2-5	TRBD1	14	CASREGQGGETQYF	TGTGCCAGCAGGGAGGGACAGGGAGGAGAGACCCAGTACTTC
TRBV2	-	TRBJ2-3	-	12	CASGEVTDTQYF	TGTGCCAGCGGCGAAGTCACAGATACGCAGTATTTT
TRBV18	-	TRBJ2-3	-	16	CASSPWTASSTDTQYF	TGTGCCAGCTCACCATGGACGGCCTCGAGCACAGATACGCAGTATTTT
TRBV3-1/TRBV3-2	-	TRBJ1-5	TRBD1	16	CASSQDPGQVGQPQHF	TGTGCCAGCAGCCAGGACCCGGGACAGGTCGGTCAGCCCCAGCATTTT
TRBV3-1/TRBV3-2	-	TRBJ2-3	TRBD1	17	CASSATIWTGGRDTQYF	TGTGCCAGCAGCGCAACGATTTGGACAGGGGGAAGAGATACGCAGTATTTT
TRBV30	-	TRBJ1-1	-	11	CAGGRRFGAFF	TGTGCCGGAGGGAGGAGATTCGGCGCTTTCTTT
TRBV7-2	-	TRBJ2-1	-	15	CASSLSGQIYNEQFF	TGTGCCAGCAGCTTAAGCGGCCAGATCTACAATGAGCAGTTCTTC
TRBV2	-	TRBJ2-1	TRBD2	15	CASRDTSGGLNEQFF	TGTGCCAGCAGAGATACTAGCGGGGGCCTCAATGAGCAGTTCTTC
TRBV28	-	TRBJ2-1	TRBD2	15	CASSLAGRPYNEQFF	TGTGCCAGCAGTCTAGCGGGACGACCTTACAATGAGCAGTTCTTC
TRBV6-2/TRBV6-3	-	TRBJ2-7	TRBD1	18	CASSYDRRDSLNSYEQYF	TGTGCCAGCAGTTACGATAGAAGGGACAGTCTTAACTCCTACGAGCAGTACTTC
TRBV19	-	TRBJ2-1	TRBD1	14	CASRRDRAANEQFF	TGTGCCAGTAGGCGGGACAGGGCGGCTAATGAGCAGTTCTTC
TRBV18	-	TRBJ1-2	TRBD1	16	CASSPPSAGGRNGYTF	TGTGCCAGCTCACCACCCTCGGCAGGGGGTAGGAATGGCTACACCTTC
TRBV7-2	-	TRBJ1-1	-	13	CASSHARGYEAFF	TGTGCCAGCAGCCACGCAAGGGGGTATGAAGCTTTCTTT
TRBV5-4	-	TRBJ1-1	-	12	CASSTGNTEAFF	TGTGCCAGCAGTACGGGAAACACTGAAGCTTTCTTT
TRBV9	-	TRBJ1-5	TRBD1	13	CASSPGQAQPQHF	TGTGCCAGCAGCCCGGGACAGGCCCAGCCCCAGCATTTT
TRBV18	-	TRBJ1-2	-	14	CASSPPGTSYGYTF	TGTGCCAGCTCACCACCGGGGACGTCCTATGGCTACACCTTC
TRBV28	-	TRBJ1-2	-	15	CASTRSVGTNYGYTF	TGTGCCAGCACCCGGTCTGTAGGGACAAATTATGGCTACACCTTC
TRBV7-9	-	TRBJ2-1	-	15	CASSLGQGIYNEQFF	TGTGCCAGCAGCTTAGGTCAGGGCATCTACAATGAGCAGTTCTTC
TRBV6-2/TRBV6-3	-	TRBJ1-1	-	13	CASSYRVDTEAFF	TGTGCCAGCAGTTACAGGGTGGACACTGAAGCTTTCTTT